This passage covers 18 T cell receptor beta chains from one sample sequenced in a study of T cells after yellow fever vaccination. TCRdb re-called the 5' RACE reads with MiXCR, one entry per CDR3 protein. The sample consists of roughly 400,000 distinct CDR3 sequences, around 20% of them appearing once. Here the sequenced sample was PBMCs, taken before the yellow fever booster vaccination. The receptor source for this set is a man younger than 35 who received the YFV17D yellow fever vaccine.

This clonotype came up many times. The rearrangement uses TRBV12-3 or TRBV12-4 and TRBJ2-7; D uncertain. CDR3 size: 12 residues. V was shortened by 3 bases and J by 2 bases, with 5 bases between the two germline ends. The CDR3 nucleotides are TGTGCCAGCAGTTTTAACACCTACGAGCAGTACGTC. This translates into CASSFNTYEQYV.

The chain has TRBV5-1 and TRBJ2-2; 8 bases are shared with TRBD1. CDR3 size: 14 residues. J was trimmed by 5 bases and V by 4 bases; bases with no gene match: 4. CDR1 is SGHRS, CDR2 YFSETQ, per germline. The CDR3 nucleotides read TGCGCCAGCAGCGGTGGACAGGGAACCGGGGAGCTGTTTTTT. Protein sequence: CASSGGQGTGELFF.

The genes are TRBV2 and TRBJ1-2; TRBD1 matches at 12 bases. The length of the CDR3 is 15 residues. CDR1 and CDR2 from the germline V gene are SNHLY and FYNNEI. The V gene end was trimmed by 5 bases and the J gene end by 7 bases; junction bases not matched to a gene: 8. CDR3 loop: CASSSRDRGRGGYTF. CDR3 nucleotides: TGTGCCAGCAGTAGCCGGGACAGGGGGCGAGGTGGCTACACCTTC.

The CDR3: CAWESVEETQYF. Written as DNA, the CDR3 is TGTGCCTGGGAATCAGTAGAAGAGACCCAGTACTTC. The chain recombines TRBV30 with TRBJ2-5; D remains unclear. The V end lost 5 bases, the J end lost 3 bases, and 10 bases lay between the germline ends. The CDR3 extends over 12 amino acids. The V gene's germline CDR1 is GTSNPN and CDR2 SVGIG (reference sequence).

V is TRBV7-2 and J is TRBJ2-7; no clear D. Germline V gene lookup returns CDR1 SGHTA and CDR2 FQGNSA. Trimming took 1 base from V and 6 from J, leaving 10 bases between them. This CDR3 is built from 13 residues. The CDR3 DNA reads as TGTGCCAGCAGCTTAGTCCGGGTTGGCGAGCAGTACGTC. Amino acids: CASSLVRVGEQYV.

V and J are TRBV7-8 and TRBJ1-6; possibly TRBD1 for D (5 bases). Trimming took 5 bases from V and 10 from J, leaving 15 bases between them. Germline CDR1 reads SGHVS; CDR2 reads FQNEAQ. The CDR3 is made up of 14 amino acids. The CDR3 DNA reads as TGTGCCAGCAGCCCCGTCGGGGGTAGGTCACCCCTCCACTTT. It specifies CASSPVGGRSPLHF. Looking up the rest from reference TRBV7-8 and TRBJ1-6 gives the full variable domain: GAGVSQSPRYKVAKRGQDVALRCDPISGHVSLFWYQQALGQGPEFLTYFQNEAQLDKSGLPSDRFFAERPEGSVSTLKIQRTQQEDSAVYLCASSPVGGRSPLHFGNGTRLTVT.

This clonotype was found a few times. Here the CDR3 DNA reads TGCGCCAGCAGCCAAGGACGGAGGAGCAATCAGCCCCAGCATTTT. Protein product: CASSQGRRSNQPQHF. The V gene is TRBV4-3, the J gene TRBJ1-5; D uncertain. The CDR3 extends over 15 amino acids. Per germline, CDR1 LGHNA and CDR2 YSLEER. The V and J ends lost 1 base and 1 base respectively, with 8 bases between them.

Written as DNA, the CDR3 is TGCGCCAGCAGCCAAGTGGTGGGGGTTGGCACAGATACGCAGTATTTT. Translated: CASSQVVGVGTDTQYF. The V call is TRBV4-1, the J call TRBJ2-3, with D tentatively TRBD1 or TRBD2 (5 bases each). Germline V CDR1 and CDR2: MGHRA, YSYEKL. This CDR3 spans 16 amino acids. Trimming shortened V by 1 base and J by 1 base, and 12 bases separated the two germline ends.

The J gene is TRBJ1-1, the V gene TRBV18, with D uncertain. The CDR3 contains 14 residues. V lost 0 bases, J lost 5 bases, and 10 bases lay in between. Germline assignment: CDR1 KGHSH and CDR2 LQKENI. CDR3 residues: CASSPPARWTEAFF. The CDR3 DNA reads as TGTGCCAGCTCACCACCGGCCAGATGGACTGAAGCTTTCTTT.

This clonotype was found a few times. One junction end does not reproduce the germline sequence, and a read error may be involved. The V gene is TRBV25-1, the J gene TRBJ2-1, with 9 positions matching TRBD2. The CDR3 sequence is 16 residues long. Germline V gives CDR1 MGHDK, CDR2 SYGVNS. The CDR3 coding sequence is TGTGCCAGCAGTGTAAGGGAGCGGGGGGCCGCCAATGAGCAGCTCTTC. It yields the protein CASSVRERGAANEQLF.

The genes are TRBV7-9 and TRBJ2-1; 8 nucleotides line up with TRBD1. The CDR3 consists of 12 residues. The junction had 4 bases not matched to a gene; V was cut back by 5 bases and J by 10 bases. Per the germline V gene, CDR1 is SEHNR and CDR2 is FQNEAQ (reference sequence). This CDR3 is CASSPRTGEQFF. In DNA form, the CDR3 reads TGTGCCAGCAGCCCACGGACAGGGGAGCAGTTCTTC.

V usage is TRBV24-1 and J usage is TRBJ2-1, with no clear D. The V end was cut by 1 base, the J end by 10 bases, with 7 bases between. The CDR3 sequence is 12 residues long. Germline CDR1 is KGHDR and CDR2 is SFDVKD. CDR3 in DNA: TGTGCCACCAGTGATTTTCAGAACGAGCAGTTCTTC. Its protein is CATSDFQNEQFF.

There are many counts of this clonotype. The chain employs TRBV6-6 and TRBJ2-4; 8 bases line up with TRBD2. This CDR3 region has 13 residues. CDR1 MNHNY and CDR2 SVGAGI come from the germline V gene (reference sequence). The V gene end was trimmed by 7 bases and the J gene end by 8 bases; junction bases not matched to a gene: 7. CDR3 nucleotides: TGTGCCAGCACTGCGGGGGGCTTGCACATTCAGTACTTC. It specifies CASTAGGLHIQYF.

This clonotype showed up many times. CDR3 amino acids: CASSLGNEQFF. The CDR3 region has the DNA TGTGCCAGCAGCCTGGGAAATGAGCAGTTCTTC. The chain joins TRBV12-3 or TRBV12-4 to TRBJ2-1, with unresolved D. Trimming pared 6 bases from V and 7 bases from J, leaving 7 bases between. The CDR3 spans 11 residues.

This clonotype was counted only a few times. The chain couples TRBV18 to TRBJ2-7; TRBD1 matches at 10 bases. With 1 base clipped from V and 6 bases from J, the junction kept 0 bases outside the gene matches. Germline-derived CDR1 and CDR2 are KGHSH and LQKENI. The CDR3 contains 13 residues. CDR3 DNA sequence: TGTGCCAGCTCACCACGGGACAGGGGCGAGCAGTACGTC. Its translation is CASSPRDRGEQYV.

This clonotype was recorded a few times. The chain uses TRBV12-3 or TRBV12-4 and TRBJ1-4; D gene ambiguous. The ends were cut back, 7 bases at V and 7 bases at J, with 13 bases in the middle. The CDR3 covers 13 residues. The CDR3 region is CASTMDEIEKLFF. The CDR3 DNA reads as TGTGCCAGCACGATGGACGAAATTGAAAAACTGTTTTTT.

The sample holds a few counts of this clonotype. The genes are TRBV4-3 and TRBJ2-7; D is unresolved. The CDR3 runs to 15 residues. Trimming shortened V by 0 bases and J by 0 bases, and 9 bases separated the two germline ends. Germline V gene data show CDR1 as LGHNA and CDR2 as YSLEER. The CDR3 DNA follows: TGCGCCAGCAGCCAAGACCTTGGTAGCTCCTACGAGCAGTACTTC. Its protein is CASSQDLGSSYEQYF.

In nucleotides, the CDR3 is TGTGCCAGCAGCTTAGTCCCCGATGCAAACTATGGCTACACCTTC. Its translation: CASSLVPDANYGYTF. The chain has TRBV7-6 and TRBJ1-2; D not resolved. Looked up from germline, CDR1 is SGHVS and CDR2 is FNYEAQ. Trimming pared 1 base from V and 2 bases from J, leaving 11 bases between. This CDR3 has 15 residues. The full variable domain, completed using reference TRBV7-6 and TRBJ1-2, is GAGVSQSPRYKVTKRGQDVALRCDPISGHVSLYWYRQALGQGPEFLTYFNYEAQQDKSGLPNDRFSAERPEGSISTLTIQRTEQRDSAMYRCASSLVPDANYGYTFGSGTRLTVV.